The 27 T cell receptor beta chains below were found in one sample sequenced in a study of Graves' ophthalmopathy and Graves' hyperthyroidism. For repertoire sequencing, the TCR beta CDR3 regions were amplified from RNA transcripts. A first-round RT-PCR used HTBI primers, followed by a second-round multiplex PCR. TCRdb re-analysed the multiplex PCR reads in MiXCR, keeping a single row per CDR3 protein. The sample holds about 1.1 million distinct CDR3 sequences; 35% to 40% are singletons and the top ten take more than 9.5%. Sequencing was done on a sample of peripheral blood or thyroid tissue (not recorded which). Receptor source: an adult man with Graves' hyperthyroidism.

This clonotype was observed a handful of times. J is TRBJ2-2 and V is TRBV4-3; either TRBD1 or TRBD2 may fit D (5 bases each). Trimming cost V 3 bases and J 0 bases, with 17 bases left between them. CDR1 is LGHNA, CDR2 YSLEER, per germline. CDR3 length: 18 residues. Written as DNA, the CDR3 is TGCGCCAGCAGCCAGGGGGTTGCAGGGACCGCGAACACCGGGGAGCTGTTTTTT. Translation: CASSQGVAGTANTGELFF.

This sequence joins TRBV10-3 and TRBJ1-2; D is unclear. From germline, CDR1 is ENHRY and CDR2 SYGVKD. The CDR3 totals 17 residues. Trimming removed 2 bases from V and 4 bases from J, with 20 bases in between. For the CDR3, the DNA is TGTGCCATCAGTGAGGGGGTTGGCGAGTTCCCCGTCTATGGCTACACCTTC. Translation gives CAISEGVGEFPVYGYTF.

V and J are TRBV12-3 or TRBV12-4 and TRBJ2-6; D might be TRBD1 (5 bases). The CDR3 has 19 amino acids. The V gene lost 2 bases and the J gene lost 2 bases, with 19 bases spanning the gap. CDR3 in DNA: TGTGCCAGCAGTTTAAGTCGGTTGGATCAGGGTACTGGGGCCAACGTCCTGACTTTC. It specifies CASSLSRLDQGTGANVLTF.

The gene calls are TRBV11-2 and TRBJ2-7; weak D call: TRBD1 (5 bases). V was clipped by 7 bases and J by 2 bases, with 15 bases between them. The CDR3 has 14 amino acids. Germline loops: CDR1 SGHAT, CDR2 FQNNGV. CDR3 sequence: CASTPPGFPYEQYF. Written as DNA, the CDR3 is TGTGCCAGCACCCCCCCAGGGTTCCCCTACGAGCAGTACTTC.

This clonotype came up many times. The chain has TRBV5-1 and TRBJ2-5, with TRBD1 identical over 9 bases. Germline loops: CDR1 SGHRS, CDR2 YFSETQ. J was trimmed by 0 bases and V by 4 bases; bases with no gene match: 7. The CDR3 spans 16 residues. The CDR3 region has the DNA TGCGCCAGCAGCCCCACAGGGGGCGGGTACCAAGAGACCCAGTACTTC. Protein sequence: CASSPTGGGYQETQYF.

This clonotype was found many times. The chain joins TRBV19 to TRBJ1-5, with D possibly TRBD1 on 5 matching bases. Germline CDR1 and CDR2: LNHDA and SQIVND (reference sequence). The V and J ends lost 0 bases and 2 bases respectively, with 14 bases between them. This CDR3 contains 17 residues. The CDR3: CASSIDPTGLGNQPQHF. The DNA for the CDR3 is TGTGCCAGTAGTATAGATCCTACAGGCTTGGGCAATCAGCCCCAGCATTTT.

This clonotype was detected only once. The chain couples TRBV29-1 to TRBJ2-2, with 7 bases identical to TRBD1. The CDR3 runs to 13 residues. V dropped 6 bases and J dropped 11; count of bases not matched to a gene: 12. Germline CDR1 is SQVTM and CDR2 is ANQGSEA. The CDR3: CSVEKGATYELFF. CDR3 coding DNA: TGCAGCGTCGAAAAGGGGGCAACCTACGAGCTGTTTTTT.

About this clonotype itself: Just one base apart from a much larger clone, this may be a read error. CDR3: CASSRQSGAETQYF. In DNA form, the CDR3 reads TGTGCCAGCAGTCGGCAATCGGGTGCGGAGACCCAGTACTTC. The chain recombines TRBV12-3 or TRBV12-4 with TRBJ2-5; D uncertain. The CDR3 contains 14 residues. V lost 5 bases and J lost 5, with 15 bases in between.

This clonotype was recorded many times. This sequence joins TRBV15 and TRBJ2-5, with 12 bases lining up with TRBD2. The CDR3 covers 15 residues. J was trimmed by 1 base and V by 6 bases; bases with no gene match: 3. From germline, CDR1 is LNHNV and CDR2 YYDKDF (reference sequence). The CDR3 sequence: CATRGLAGVQETQYF. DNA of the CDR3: TGTGCCACCAGGGGACTAGCGGGCGTCCAAGAGACCCAGTACTTC.

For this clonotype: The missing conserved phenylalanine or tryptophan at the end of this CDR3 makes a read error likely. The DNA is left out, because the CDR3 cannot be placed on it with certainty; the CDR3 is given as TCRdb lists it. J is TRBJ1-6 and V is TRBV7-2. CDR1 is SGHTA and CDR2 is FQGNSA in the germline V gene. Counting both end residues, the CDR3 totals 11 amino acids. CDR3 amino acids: CASSWRPGLAG.

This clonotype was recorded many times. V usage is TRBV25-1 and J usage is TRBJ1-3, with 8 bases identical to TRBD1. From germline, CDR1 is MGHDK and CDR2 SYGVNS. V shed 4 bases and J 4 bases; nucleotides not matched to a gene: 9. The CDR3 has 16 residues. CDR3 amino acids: CASSAGQGIAGNTIYF. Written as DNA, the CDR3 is TGTGCCAGCAGTGCCGGACAGGGTATCGCCGGAAACACCATATATTTT.

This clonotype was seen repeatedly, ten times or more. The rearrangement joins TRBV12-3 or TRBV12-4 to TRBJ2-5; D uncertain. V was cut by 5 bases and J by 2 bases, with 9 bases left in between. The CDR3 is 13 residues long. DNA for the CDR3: TGTGCCAGCAGTGGCCCCTCACAAGAGACCCAGTACTTC. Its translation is CASSGPSQETQYF.

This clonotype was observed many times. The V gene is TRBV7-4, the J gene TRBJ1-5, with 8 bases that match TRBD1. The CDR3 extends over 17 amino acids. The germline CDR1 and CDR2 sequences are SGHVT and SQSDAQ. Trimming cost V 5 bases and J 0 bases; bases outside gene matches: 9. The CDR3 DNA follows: TGTGCCAGCAGCGCAACCGGGACAGGCGATAGCAATCAGCCCCAGCATTTT. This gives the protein CASSATGTGDSNQPQHF.

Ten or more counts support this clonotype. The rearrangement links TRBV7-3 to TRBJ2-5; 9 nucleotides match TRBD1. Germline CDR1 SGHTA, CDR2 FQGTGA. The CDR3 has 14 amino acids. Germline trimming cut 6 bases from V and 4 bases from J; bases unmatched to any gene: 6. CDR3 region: CASSKQGAGETQYF. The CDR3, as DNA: TGTGCCAGCAGTAAACAGGGGGCAGGAGAGACCCAGTACTTC.

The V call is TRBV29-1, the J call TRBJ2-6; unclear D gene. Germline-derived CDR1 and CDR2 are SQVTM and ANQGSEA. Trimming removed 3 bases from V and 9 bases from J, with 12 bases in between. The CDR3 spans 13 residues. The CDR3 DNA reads TGCAGCGTTGATGGGCAGGCGCTCAACGTCCTGACTTTC. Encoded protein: CSVDGQALNVLTF. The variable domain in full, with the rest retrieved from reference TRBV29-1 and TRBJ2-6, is SAVISQKPSRDICQRGTSLTIQCQVDSQVTMMFWYRQQPGQSLTLIATANQGSEATYESGFVIDKFPISRPNLTFSTLTVSNMSPEDSSIYLCSVDGQALNVLTFGAGSRLTVL.

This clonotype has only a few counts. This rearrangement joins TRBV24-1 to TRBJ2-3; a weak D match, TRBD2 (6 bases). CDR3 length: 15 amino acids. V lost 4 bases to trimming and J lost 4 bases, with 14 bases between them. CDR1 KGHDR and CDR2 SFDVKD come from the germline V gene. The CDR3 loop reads CATSDRTGSADTQYF. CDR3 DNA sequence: TGTGCCACCAGTGACCGAACCGGGAGTGCAGATACGCAGTATTTT.

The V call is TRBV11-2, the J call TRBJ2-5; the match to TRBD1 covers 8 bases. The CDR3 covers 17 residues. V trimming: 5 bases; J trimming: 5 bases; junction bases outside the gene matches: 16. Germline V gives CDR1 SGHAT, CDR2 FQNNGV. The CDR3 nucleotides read TGTGCCAGCAGCCAAGGCCAGACAGGGGCGGTGGCCGAGACCCAGTACTTC. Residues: CASSQGQTGAVAETQYF.

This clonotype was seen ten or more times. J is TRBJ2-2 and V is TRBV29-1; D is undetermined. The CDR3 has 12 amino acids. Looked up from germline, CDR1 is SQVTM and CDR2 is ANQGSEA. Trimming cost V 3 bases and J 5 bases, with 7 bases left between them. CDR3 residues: CSVDVGTGELFF. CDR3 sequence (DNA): TGCAGCGTTGACGTAGGGACCGGGGAGCTGTTTTTT.

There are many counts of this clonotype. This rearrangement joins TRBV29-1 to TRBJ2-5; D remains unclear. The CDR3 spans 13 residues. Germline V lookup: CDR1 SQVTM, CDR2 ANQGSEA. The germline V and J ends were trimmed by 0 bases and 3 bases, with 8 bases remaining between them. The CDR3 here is CSVEDRRKETQYF. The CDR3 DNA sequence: TGCAGCGTTGAAGATCGGCGGAAAGAGACCCAGTACTTC.

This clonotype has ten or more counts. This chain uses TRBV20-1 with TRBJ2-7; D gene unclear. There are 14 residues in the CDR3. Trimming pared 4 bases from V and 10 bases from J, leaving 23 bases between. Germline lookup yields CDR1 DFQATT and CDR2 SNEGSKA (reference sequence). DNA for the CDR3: TGCAGTGCTATATGGGGTATGGGTAACGACATCCAGTACTTC. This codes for CSAIWGMGNDIQYF.

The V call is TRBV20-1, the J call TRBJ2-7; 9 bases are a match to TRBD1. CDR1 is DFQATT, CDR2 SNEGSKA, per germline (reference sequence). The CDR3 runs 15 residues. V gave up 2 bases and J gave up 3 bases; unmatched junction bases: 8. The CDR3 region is CSARKFDRGNYEQYF. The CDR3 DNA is TGCAGTGCTAGAAAATTCGACAGGGGGAACTACGAGCAGTACTTC.

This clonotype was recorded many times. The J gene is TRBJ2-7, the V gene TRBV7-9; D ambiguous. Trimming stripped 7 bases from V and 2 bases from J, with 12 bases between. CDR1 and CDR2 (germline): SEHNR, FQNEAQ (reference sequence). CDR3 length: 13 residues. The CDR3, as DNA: TGTGCCAGCACCTCGCCCGTTACCTACGAGCAGTACTTC. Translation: CASTSPVTYEQYF.

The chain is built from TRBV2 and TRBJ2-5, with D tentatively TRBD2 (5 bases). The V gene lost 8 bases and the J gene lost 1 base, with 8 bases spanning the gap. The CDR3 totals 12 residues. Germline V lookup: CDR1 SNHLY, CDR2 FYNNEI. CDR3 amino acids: CASGLVQETQYF. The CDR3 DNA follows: TGTGCCAGCGGACTGGTCCAAGAGACCCAGTACTTC.

CDR3 loop: CASSYRTSGGAGAQYF. Written as DNA, the CDR3 is TGCGCCAGCAGCTACCGGACTAGCGGGGGGGCAGGGGCCCAGTACTTC. The chain uses TRBV5-1 and TRBJ2-5, with 15 bases lining up with TRBD2. Germline trimming cut 3 bases from V and 9 bases from J; bases unmatched to any gene: 9. The CDR3 runs to 16 residues. The germline CDR1 and CDR2 sequences are SGHRS and YFSETQ.

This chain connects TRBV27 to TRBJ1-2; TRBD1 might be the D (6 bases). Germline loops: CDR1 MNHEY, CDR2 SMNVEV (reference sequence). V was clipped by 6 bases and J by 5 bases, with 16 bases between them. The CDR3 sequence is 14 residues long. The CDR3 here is CASRDSGTLYGYTF. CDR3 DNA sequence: TGTGCCAGCAGGGATTCCGGGACACTTTATGGCTACACCTTC.

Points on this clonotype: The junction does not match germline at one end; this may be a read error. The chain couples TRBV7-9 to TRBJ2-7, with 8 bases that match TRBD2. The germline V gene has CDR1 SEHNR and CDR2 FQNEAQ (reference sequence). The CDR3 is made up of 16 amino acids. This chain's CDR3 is CASSLAGTRMTYEQYF. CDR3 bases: TGCGCCAGCAGCTTGGCCGGGACTAGGATGACCTACGAGCAGTACTTC. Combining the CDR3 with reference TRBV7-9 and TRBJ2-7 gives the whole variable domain DTGVSQNPRHKITKRGQNVTFRCDPISEHNRLYWYRQTLGQGPEFLTYFQNEAQLEKSRLLSDRFSAERPKGSFSTLEIQRTEQGDSAMYLCASSLAGTRMTYEQYFGPGTRLTVT.

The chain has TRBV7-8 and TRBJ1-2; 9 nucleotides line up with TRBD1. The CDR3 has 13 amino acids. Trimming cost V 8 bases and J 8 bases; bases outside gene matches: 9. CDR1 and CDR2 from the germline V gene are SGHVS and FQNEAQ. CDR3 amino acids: CASDRDRAWGYTF. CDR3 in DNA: TGTGCCAGCGACCGGGACAGGGCATGGGGCTACACCTTC.